This entry lists 19 T cell receptor beta chains sequenced from one sample in a study of early T cells in non-severe SARS-CoV-2 infection. TCRdb reprocessed the 5' RACE reads via MiXCR and lists one record per CDR3 protein. The table has approximately 79,000 distinct CDR3 sequences, around 13% seen once. Sequences were obtained from whole blood. The receptors derive from an adult who was a healthcare worker with PCR-confirmed SARS-CoV-2 infection or an uninfected control (not recorded which).

The rearrangement links TRBV29-1 to TRBJ2-7, with no clear D. There are 11 residues in the CDR3. Germline V gives CDR1 SQVTM, CDR2 ANQGSEA. V lost 0 bases and J lost 7, with 7 bases in between. DNA for the CDR3: TGCAGCGTTGAAGAGGCGGCGGAGCAGTACTTC. This translates into CSVEEAAEQYF.

This clonotype was counted a few times. This sequence joins TRBV12-3 or TRBV12-4 and TRBJ2-1; the D gene could be TRBD1 or TRBD2 (6 bases each). The CDR3 is 15 residues long. V was clipped by 2 bases and J by 4 bases, with 12 bases between them. The CDR3 reads CASSLPGAVYNEQFF. The DNA of the CDR3 is TGTGCCAGCAGTTTACCGGGGGCCGTATACAATGAGCAGTTCTTC.

This clonotype was counted ten times or more. V usage is TRBV4-2 and J usage is TRBJ2-7; D is perhaps TRBD1 (6 bases). This CDR3 is 14 amino acids long. With 3 bases removed from V and 0 bases from J, the gap between germline ends came to 9 bases. Germline CDR1 is LGHNA and CDR2 is YNFKEQ. The CDR3 DNA reads TGTGCCAGCAGCCAGACCAGGGGCTCCTACGAGCAGTACTTC. This gives the protein CASSQTRGSYEQYF.

This chain uses TRBV5-1 with TRBJ2-7; TRBD1 matches at 10 bases. The V segment lost 9 bases and the J segment 3 bases; nucleotides outside the gene matches: 3. CDR1 is SGHRS, CDR2 YFSETQ, per germline. CDR3 length equals 12 residues. Here the CDR3 reads CATGTGDYEQYF. The CDR3 DNA reads as TGCGCCACCGGGACAGGGGACTACGAGCAGTACTTC. Full variable domain (outside the CDR3, taken from reference TRBV5-1 and TRBJ2-7): KAGVTQTPRYLIKTRGQQVTLSCSPISGHRSVSWYQQTPGQGLQFLFEYFSETQRNKGNFPGRFSGRQFSNSRSEMNVSTLELGDSALYLCATGTGDYEQYFGPGTRLTVT.

The chain links TRBV7-9 to TRBJ1-1; D gene ambiguous. This CDR3 has 17 residues. The V end was cut by 1 base, the J end by 1 base, with 16 bases between. Germline V gene sequence: CDR1 SEHNR, CDR2 FQNEAQ (reference sequence). The CDR3 nucleotides read TGTGCCAGCAGCTTAGGTGGTAAACGGGCGGGGAACACTGAAGCTTTCTTT. Translating gives CASSLGGKRAGNTEAFF.

This clonotype was detected ten times or more. V usage is TRBV7-9 and J usage is TRBJ2-2, with no clear D. CDR1 and CDR2 (germline): SEHNR, FQNEAQ (reference sequence). This CDR3 is built from 16 residues. Deletions cut 7 bases from V and 1 base from J, with 16 bases between. This CDR3 reads CASTYHSTRNTGELFF. The CDR3 region has the DNA TGTGCCAGCACCTATCACTCTACGCGGAACACCGGGGAGCTGTTTTTT.

This clonotype was detected many times. The chain links TRBV5-4 to TRBJ2-3; D is unresolved. The CDR3 covers 15 residues. Between the trimmed V and J ends, which lost 1 base and 1 base, there was a span of 10 bases. CDR1 and CDR2 (germline): SGHNT, YYREEE (reference sequence). The CDR3 sequence is CASSLPERGTDTQYF. As DNA, the CDR3 is TGTGCCAGCAGCTTGCCCGAACGGGGCACAGATACGCAGTATTTT.

This clonotype was counted at least ten times. V gene TRBV7-2 combines with J gene TRBJ1-4, with D maybe TRBD1 (5 bases). Germline CDR1 and CDR2: SGHTA and FQGNSA. CDR3 length: 14 amino acids. Trimming pared 4 bases from V and 5 bases from J, leaving 11 bases between. The CDR3 loop is CASSWWGGNEKLFF. In DNA form, the CDR3 reads TGTGCCAGCAGCTGGTGGGGGGGGAATGAAAAACTGTTTTTT.

This clonotype appeared a few times. This chain links TRBV12-3 or TRBV12-4 with TRBJ1-1; TRBD1 matches 8 bases. This CDR3 comprises 13 residues. J gave up 11 bases and V 6 bases, and 11 bases lay outside the gene matches. The CDR3 nucleotides are TGTGCCAGCAGACTACAGGGGGGAGAGAGCGCTTTCTTT. This codes for CASRLQGGESAFF.

There are a few counts of this clonotype. The chain uses TRBV7-9 and TRBJ1-6; 8 nucleotides align to TRBD1. Trimming took 5 bases from V and 8 from J; bases not matched to a gene: 8. The CDR3 is 15 amino acids. The germline V gene has CDR1 SEHNR and CDR2 FQNEAQ (reference sequence). The CDR3 loop is CASSPGTGWDSPLHF. The CDR3, as DNA: TGTGCCAGCAGCCCGGGGACAGGCTGGGATTCACCCCTCCACTTT.

This clonotype was recorded a few times. The V and J genes are TRBV25-1 and TRBJ2-1; TRBD2 aligns across 7 bases. CDR3 length equals 17 residues. Unmatched junction bases numbered 9, after V lost 4 bases and J lost 0 bases. Germline V gives CDR1 MGHDK, CDR2 SYGVNS. The CDR3 here is CASSGPASGSSYNEQFF. CDR3 nucleotides: TGTGCCAGCAGTGGACCGGCTAGCGGCAGCTCCTACAATGAGCAGTTCTTC.

This clonotype turned up a few times. Here the CDR3 reads CASSRDRAEKTQYF. The DNA of the CDR3 is TGTGCCAGCAGCCGAGACAGGGCCGAAAAGACCCAGTACTTC. The chain employs TRBV9 and TRBJ2-5, with 7 bases that match TRBD1. Losses at the gene ends were 4 bases for V and 6 bases for J; bases not matched to a gene: 9. There are 14 residues in the CDR3. Germline V gene lookup returns CDR1 SGDLS and CDR2 YYNGEE.

The rearrangement joins TRBV12-3 or TRBV12-4 to TRBJ1-1, with D unresolved. The V gene lost 3 bases and the J gene lost 1 base, with 9 bases spanning the gap. The CDR3 is made up of 14 amino acids. This CDR3 reads CASSFSGRNTEAFF. The CDR3 nucleotides are TGTGCCAGCAGTTTTTCCGGGAGGAACACTGAAGCTTTCTTT.

The gene calls are TRBV9 and TRBJ2-1, with D possibly being TRBD1 or TRBD2 (5 bases each). Between the trimmed V and J ends, which lost 1 base and 0 bases, there was a span of 14 bases. The germline V gene encodes CDR1 SGDLS and CDR2 YYNGEE. There are 17 residues in the CDR3. The CDR3 loop is CASSVTGLPDSYNEQFF. The CDR3 DNA reads as TGTGCCAGCAGCGTAACGGGGCTACCCGACTCCTACAATGAGCAGTTCTTC.

The V call is TRBV29-1, the J call TRBJ1-2; no firm D call. CDR3 length: 13 amino acids. Trimming removed 6 bases from V and 0 bases from J, with 11 bases in between. Germline V gene data show CDR1 as SQVTM and CDR2 as ANQGSEA. CDR3 in DNA: TGCAGCGTGAGGCCAGCGACTAACTATGGCTACACCTTC. Its translation is CSVRPATNYGYTF.

The V gene is TRBV27, the J gene TRBJ2-3; perhaps TRBD2 as D (5 bases). V was pared by 5 bases and J by 5 bases, with 14 bases between. Germline values: CDR1 MNHEY, CDR2 SMNVEV (reference sequence). The CDR3 loop spans 14 amino acids. The CDR3 protein is CASSRMEAVDTQYF. The CDR3 DNA sequence: TGTGCCAGCAGTAGGATGGAGGCCGTAGATACGCAGTATTTT.

This clonotype was picked up many times. The V gene is TRBV19, the J gene TRBJ1-2, with 8 bases matching TRBD1. This CDR3 region has 15 residues. V was clipped by 5 bases and J by 4 bases; unmatched bases: 9. In germline, CDR1 is LNHDA, CDR2 SQIVND (reference sequence). CDR3 bases: TGTGCCAGTAGTTTTTGGGACAGGCCGAGCTATGGCTACACCTTC. Translating it yields CASSFWDRPSYGYTF.

The rearrangement uses TRBV12-3 or TRBV12-4 and TRBJ2-1; D uncertain. This CDR3 contains 13 residues. V lost 4 bases and J lost 8, with 12 bases in between. The CDR3 DNA sequence: TGTGCCAGCAGTTCCGCCATGGGTGATGAGCAGTTCTTC. It encodes CASSSAMGDEQFF.

This clonotype was detected many times. The V gene is TRBV27, the J gene TRBJ2-3; D is undetermined. Trimming removed 5 bases from V and 0 bases from J, with 12 bases in between. Germline CDR1 is MNHEY and CDR2 is SMNVEV (reference sequence). CDR3 length equals 15 residues. CDR3 bases: TGTGCCAGCAGTCTCCGAACTTTTAGCACAGATACGCAGTATTTT. Protein: CASSLRTFSTDTQYF.